This is a list of T cell receptor beta chains from one sample in a study of T cell responses to AZD1222 COVID-19 vaccine. Clones were read by immunoSEQ multiplex PCR, and TCRdb kept only the in-frame ones, dropping some. The sample holds 110,000 to 150,000 clones; about nine tenths are singletons and the top ten take over 1.5%. This sample comprised peripheral blood, obtained on day 0 of AZD1222 vaccination. These receptors were obtained from an adult in good health. Both conserved end residues are part of each CDR3. A D gene is named only where the DNA matches it firmly. Only some rows state a clone size, as once, few, many or a class for expanded clones.

- - TRBJ2-2 TRBV28 TGTGCCAGCAGTTTCCTTCCAGGGACGAACACCGGGGAGCTGTTTTTT CASSFLPGTNTGELFF
- - TRBJ2-5 TRBV25-1 TGTGCCAGCAGTGAATGGGGCAGGGCCCTAATAGGGGAGACCCAGTACTTC CASSEWGRALIGETQYF
- few TRBJ2-7 TRBV9 TGTGCCAGCAGTGCCGTCTCTATGGACGAGCAGTACTTC CASSAVSMDEQYF
TRBD1 - TRBJ1-2 TRBV19 TGTGCCAGTAGCTTCCCCGGGGACAGTACTAACTATGGCTACACCTTC CASSFPGDSTNYGYTF
- once TRBJ2-3 TRBV7-9 TGTGCCAGCAGCTTAGGTCAGATGAGGGATACGCAGTATTTT CASSLGQMRDTQYF
TRBD1 once TRBJ2-7 TRBV5-6 TGTGCCAGCAGCTTTGACAGGGAATGGGGCTACGAGCAGTACTTC CASSFDREWGYEQYF
- - TRBJ1-6 TRBV27 TGTGCCAGCAGTTACCTCCCATCCGGGAGGGATTCACCCCTCCACTTT CASSYLPSGRDSPLHF
TRBD2 - TRBJ2-7 TRBV25-1 TGTGCCAGCAGTGATAGTGCTAGCGGGAGCTACGAGCAGTACTTC CASSDSASGSYEQYF
TRBD2 - TRBJ2-7 TRBV4-1 TGCGCCAGCAGCCAAGTTCAGCGGGAGGGCCTCTACGAGCAGTACTTC CASSQVQREGLYEQYF
TRBD1 - TRBJ1-4 TRBV7-9 TGTGCCAGCAGCTTAGGAGGGGGCGAAAATAATGAAAAACTGTTTTTT CASSLGGGENNEKLFF
- - TRBJ1-2 TRBV10-2 TGCGCCAGCAGTGAATGGGGCACAAACTATGGCTACACCTTC CASSEWGTNYGYTF
TRBD1 few TRBJ2-7 TRBV2 TGTGCCAGCAGGGACAGGGTCGTCGAGCAGTACTTC CASRDRVVEQYF
- - TRBJ2-2 TRBV5-4 TGTGCCAGCAGCGGTTCGGGAGTACGAGCCGGGGAGCTGTTTTTT CASSGSGVRAGELFF
- - TRBJ1-1 TRBV2 TGTGCCAGCAGGGAAATGGGTATGAACACTGAAGCTTTCTTT CASREMGMNTEAFF
- - TRBJ1-2 TRBV12-3/TRBV12-4 TGTGCCAGCAGCGCACAGGGATTGTATGGCTACACCTTC CASSAQGLYGYTF
TRBD1 - TRBJ2-7 TRBV10-3 TGTGCCATCACTAAGGACAGGGGATCCTACGAGCAGTACTTC CAITKDRGSYEQYF
TRBD1 - TRBJ2-5 TRBV5-1 TGCGCCAGCAGCTTGGAGGGACAGGGCGGGTTAGAGACCCAGTACTTC CASSLEGQGGLETQYF
- - TRBJ2-2 TRBV3-1/TRBV3-2 TGTGCCAGCAGCCCTAGCGTGAACACCGGGGAGCTGTTTTTT CASSPSVNTGELFF
- - TRBJ2-3 TRBV18 TGTGCCAGCTCACCCCAGCCCGCGGGCACAGATACGCAGTATTTT CASSPQPAGTDTQYF
- - TRBJ2-1 TRBV5-1 TGCGCCAGCAGCTTGGACGGCTTTAGTACCGTCGATGAGCAGTTCTTC CASSLDGFSTVDEQFF
TRBD1 - TRBJ1-2 TRBV5-4 TGTGCCAGCAGCTCTGACAGGGCCTATGGCTACACCTTC CASSSDRAYGYTF
TRBD1 few TRBJ2-2 TRBV7-3 TGTGCCAGCAGCCAGGGGACAGAGAACACCGGGGAGCTGTTTTTT CASSQGTENTGELFF
TRBD2 - TRBJ2-1 TRBV15 TGTGCCACCGAACGAGGACTAGCGATTGGTATGAATGAGCAGTTCTTC CATERGLAIGMNEQFF
TRBD1 - TRBJ1-5 TRBV2 TGTGCCAGCGGGGACAGGGAAAATCAGCCCCAGCATTTT CASGDRENQPQHF
- - TRBJ1-5 TRBV21-1 TGTGCCAGCAGCAGATCCGCCGAGGGGGGGGCTTGTCAGCCCCAGCATTTT CASSRSAEGGACQPQHF
- - TRBJ1-1 TRBV5-4 TGTGCCAGCAGCCAGTGGGACACTGAAGCTTTCTTT CASSQWDTEAFF
TRBD1 - TRBJ1-1 TRBV7-9 TGTGCCAGCAGCTTACCGCCGGGGACAGGGAAGTCTGAAGCTTTCTTT CASSLPPGTGKSEAFF
TRBD1 - TRBJ1-2 TRBV25-1 TGTGCCAGCAGTGAATTGGGACAGGTCGGCTACACCTTC CASSELGQVGYTF
- - TRBJ2-3 TRBV25-1 TGTGCCAGCAGTGAAGGTACTAGCCCCGCAGATACGCAGTATTTT CASSEGTSPADTQYF
- - TRBJ2-1 TRBV27 TGTGCCAGCAGTTTCGGTGTCGGCCGCTCCTACAATGAGCAGTTCTTC CASSFGVGRSYNEQFF
- once TRBJ2-6 TRBV13 TGTGCCAGCAGCAGGGGCTACTCTGGGGCCAACGTCCTGACTTTC CASSRGYSGANVLTF
- - TRBJ2-1 TRBV12-3/TRBV12-4 TGTGCCAGCAGCCCTGAACAGGGAAATGAGCAGTTCTTC CASSPEQGNEQFF
- - TRBJ2-6 TRBV10-3 TGTGCCATCAGTGCCTCGGACTCCTCCAGCTCTGGGGCCAACGTCCTGACTTTC CAISASDSSSSGANVLTF
TRBD1 - TRBJ1-1 TRBV15 TGTGCCACCAGCAGAACAGGGGGGGTCACTGAAGCTTTCTTT CATSRTGGVTEAFF
- - TRBJ1-4 TRBV9 TGTGCCAGCAGCGTAGTCGCCAGCAATAATGAAAAACTGTTTTTT CASSVVASNNEKLFF
TRBD1 - TRBJ1-1 TRBV19 TGTGCCAGTAGCAAGGGACAGGGGGCAAAGAGCACTGAAGCTTTCTTT CASSKGQGAKSTEAFF
- - TRBJ1-5 TRBV28 TGTGCCAGCAGAACAGGATATAGCAATCAGCCCCAGCATTTT CASRTGYSNQPQHF
- - TRBJ1-1 TRBV12-5 TGTGCTGGCCGGACGACGAACACTGAAGCTTTCTTT CAGRTTNTEAFF
- - TRBJ2-1 TRBV9 TGTGCCAGCAGTTCTAATGCGGCAGAGCAGTTCTTC CASSSNAAEQFF
TRBD1 - TRBJ1-5 TRBV27 TGTGCCAGCAGTTTATTGTCAACGGCAGGGGGTAGCAATCAGCCCCAGCATTTT CASSLLSTAGGSNQPQHF
- - TRBJ1-5 TRBV19 TGTGCCAGTAGTATACTACAGGCCAGCAATCAGCCCCAGCATTTT CASSILQASNQPQHF
- - TRBJ1-1 TRBV19 TGTGCCAGTAGTATACAGGGGAACACTGAAGCTTTCTTT CASSIQGNTEAFF
- - TRBJ2-5 TRBV7-3 TGTGCCAGCAGCCCTTTAGGTCGAGCCGGGGAGACCCAGTACTTC CASSPLGRAGETQYF
- few TRBJ1-6 TRBV27 TGTGCCAGCAGTACCGGTGGGGAACTTTCGACACCCCTCCACTTT CASSTGGELSTPLHF
- - TRBJ2-1 TRBV5-4 TGTGCCAGCAGCTTGGCTGGAGGGCCCGTCCCTTACAATGAGCAGTTCTTC CASSLAGGPVPYNEQFF
TRBD1 once TRBJ1-6 TRBV5-1 TGCGCCAGCAGCTTAGGACAGGTGAATTCACCCCTCCACTTT CASSLGQVNSPLHF
- - TRBJ1-2 TRBV27 TGTGCCAGCAAACAGGAAGGGAACCCTGGCTACACCTTC CASKQEGNPGYTF
TRBD1 - TRBJ1-1 TRBV12-3/TRBV12-4 TGTGCCAGCAGTTTTGCCAGGGGGACTGAAGCTTTCTTT CASSFARGTEAFF
- once TRBJ1-1 TRBV28 TGTGCCAGCAGTTCGCCAGCGGTTAACACTGAAGCTTTCTTT CASSSPAVNTEAFF
TRBD1 few TRBJ1-4 TRBV5-1 TGCGCCAGCAGCTTGACCGTGATCCGAGGACAGGGTGGGGAAAAACTGTTTTTT CASSLTVIRGQGGEKLFF
TRBD1 once TRBJ2-5 TRBV4-1 TGCGCCAGCAGCCCCTTAATTGACAGGGGGAGGGAGACCCAGTACTTC CASSPLIDRGRETQYF